The 19 T cell receptor beta chains reported below all come from one sample, sequenced in a study of cytomegalovirus exposure and HLA in healthy donors. The PCR had 60 Vbeta and 13 Jbeta primers. The protocol was immunoSEQ multiplex PCR, while the TCRdb copy is restricted to in-frame clones and leaves out a portion. The sample has under 200,000 clones, around 77% seen once. The sequencing sample was made of PBMCs. The receptor source for this set is a man aged 35 to 55 in good health and CMV-seronegative.

This sequence joins TRBV4-1 and TRBJ2-3; TRBD1 agrees at 7 bases. The germline V gene encodes CDR1 MGHRA and CDR2 YSYEKL. J lost 0 bases, V lost 3 bases, and 3 bases had no gene match. The CDR3 covers 15 residues. The CDR3 here is CASSQGDRSTDTQYF. The CDR3 region has the DNA TGCGCCAGCAGCCAGGGGGACAGAAGCACAGATACGCAGTATTTT.

This chain connects TRBV5-1 to TRBJ2-7, with unresolved D. Germline loops: CDR1 SGHRS, CDR2 YFSETQ. The germline V and J ends were trimmed by 0 bases and 2 bases, with 9 bases remaining between them. The CDR3 length is 14 residues. Written as DNA, the CDR3 is TGCGCCAGCAGCTTGGATCTGAGGACCTACGAGCAGTACTTC. This gives the protein CASSLDLRTYEQYF.

Comment on this clone: The CDR3 carries no conserved terminal phenylalanine or tryptophan, so it likely arises from a read error. The DNA is left out, because the CDR3 cannot be placed on it with certainty; the CDR3 is given as TCRdb lists it. This sequence joins TRBV7-9 and TRBJ2-2; the D call TRBD2 from the table was never checked on the DNA. In germline, CDR1 is SEHNR, CDR2 FQNEAQ (reference sequence). With termini counted, the CDR3 has 11 amino acids. This CDR3 reads CASSLVSGFRT.

This clone occurred a few times. The V and J genes are TRBV30 and TRBJ1-6; D call uncertain. This CDR3 is 16 amino acids long. Trimming stripped 3 bases from V and 0 bases from J, with 12 bases between. Germline V gives CDR1 GTSNPN, CDR2 SVGIG (reference sequence). In DNA, the CDR3 is TGTGCCTGGAGAAAAGGAGCGAGCTCCTATAATTCACCCCTCCACTTT. This gives the protein CAWRKGASSYNSPLHF. Supplemented by reference TRBV30 and TRBJ1-6, the full variable domain reads SQTIHQWPATLVQPVGSPLSLECTVEGTSNPNLYWYRQAAGRGLQLLFYSVGIGQISSEVPQNLSASRPQDRQFILSSKKLLLSDSGFYLCAWRKGASSYNSPLHFGNGTRLTVT.

In DNA form, the CDR3 reads TGTGCCAGTAGTCTAGGACAGGGACCGAACTATGGCTACACCTTC. This translates into CASSLGQGPNYGYTF. V usage is TRBV19 and J usage is TRBJ1-2, with 8 bases identical to TRBD1. CDR1 and CDR2 from the germline V gene are LNHDA and SQIVND (reference sequence). J lost 2 bases, V lost 5 bases, and 7 bases had no gene match. This CDR3 contains 15 residues.

The genes are TRBV27 and TRBJ1-6; the match to TRBD1 covers 9 bases. CDR1 MNHEY and CDR2 SMNVEV come from the germline V gene (reference sequence). The CDR3 sequence is 15 residues long. The junction had 5 bases not matched to a gene; V was cut back by 5 bases and J by 6 bases. Here the CDR3 reads CASSPGTGPNSPLHF. Written as DNA, the CDR3 is TGTGCCAGCAGTCCCGGGACAGGGCCTAATTCACCCCTCCACTTT.

The chain is built from TRBV30 and TRBJ1-4; a weak D match, TRBD1 (6 bases). The CDR3 covers 15 residues. Trimming left V 2 bases short and J 2 bases short, with 12 bases between. CDR1 and CDR2 (germline): GTSNPN, SVGIG (reference sequence). The CDR3 sequence is CAWSRGTHTNEKLFF. As DNA, the CDR3 is TGTGCCTGGAGTAGAGGGACACATACTAATGAAAAACTGTTTTTT.

The chain carries TRBV28 and TRBJ2-7; tentative D call: TRBD1 (5 bases). The CDR3 extends over 15 amino acids. CDR1 MDHEN and CDR2 SYDVKM come from the germline V gene. V shed 7 bases and J shed 0 bases, with 16 bases lying between them. The DNA for the CDR3 is TGTGCCAGCACTATAGTAGGGGCCGCCTCCTACGAGCAGTACTTC. Translated, it gives CASTIVGAASYEQYF.

This rearrangement joins TRBV11-2 to TRBJ2-3; TRBD2 might be the D (7 bases). CDR1 and CDR2 from the germline V gene are SGHAT and FQNNGV. The CDR3 loop spans 16 amino acids. V was clipped by 5 bases and J by 4 bases, with 19 bases between them. As DNA, the CDR3 is TGTGCCAGCAGCAAACGTGGGGGGGCGGCCGCAGATACGCAGTATTTT. Residues: CASSKRGGAAADTQYF. The variable domain in full, with the rest retrieved from reference TRBV11-2 and TRBJ2-3, is EAGVAQSPRYKIIEKRQSVAFWCNPISGHATLYWYQQILGQGPKLLIQFQNNGVVDDSQLPKDRFSAERLKGVDSTLKIQPAKLEDSAVYLCASSKRGGAAADTQYFGPGTRLTVL.

The chain joins TRBV11-2 to TRBJ1-5, with 7 bases lining up with TRBD1. The CDR3 covers 15 residues. V shed 1 base, J shed 4 bases, and the junction held 4 bases outside the gene matches. Germline V lookup: CDR1 SGHAT, CDR2 FQNNGV. In DNA form, the CDR3 reads TGTGCCAGCAGCTTAGGCCACAGGGGTAATCAGCCCCAGCATTTT. Encoded protein: CASSLGHRGNQPQHF.

V usage is TRBV27 and J usage is TRBJ1-2; 10 bases are a match to TRBD1. CDR3 length: 16 residues. CDR1 MNHEY and CDR2 SMNVEV come from the germline V gene (reference sequence). V trimming: 6 bases; J trimming: 7 bases; junction bases outside the gene matches: 14. This chain's CDR3 is CASSLGQGYSPLGYTF. In DNA form, the CDR3 reads TGTGCCAGCAGCTTGGGACAGGGGTACTCACCTCTTGGCTACACCTTC.

This chain uses TRBV11-2 with TRBJ1-3; maybe TRBD1 (6 bases). The V end was cut by 5 bases, the J end by 7 bases, with 18 bases between. Germline V CDR1 and CDR2: SGHAT, FQNNGV. This CDR3 has 15 residues. CDR3: CASSLRTVQYNTIYF. The CDR3 region has the DNA TGTGCCAGCAGCCTCAGGACAGTTCAGTATAACACCATATATTTT.

The rearrangement links TRBV10-3 to TRBJ1-2; 8 nucleotides align to TRBD1. Trimming at V came to 5 bases and at J to 0 bases, leaving 2 bases not matched to a gene. Germline V CDR1 and CDR2: ENHRY, SYGVKD. There are 14 residues in the CDR3. The CDR3 sequence: CAISTGQANYGYTF. The DNA of the CDR3 is TGTGCCATCAGTACGGGACAGGCTAACTATGGCTACACCTTC.

This clone showed up just a few times. The CDR3 loop is CASSLALQEGFVTDTQYF. CDR3 nucleotide sequence: TGTGCCAGCAGCTTAGCACTGCAGGAGGGGTTTGTCACAGATACGCAGTATTTT. This sequence joins TRBV11-2 and TRBJ2-3, with a weak D call TRBD2 (6 bases). The CDR3 length is 18 residues. Germline lookup yields CDR1 SGHAT and CDR2 FQNNGV. Trimming took off 1 base at V and 2 bases at J, with 19 bases between the two ends.

A single count supports this clone. The gene calls are TRBV28 and TRBJ2-3; D unclear. The V gene lost 3 bases and the J gene lost 5 bases, with 3 bases spanning the gap. The germline gives CDR1 MDHEN, CDR2 SYDVKM. The CDR3 totals 11 residues. As DNA, the CDR3 is TGTGCCAGCAGTTTTATAGATACGCAGTATTTT. It yields the protein CASSFIDTQYF.

The chain employs TRBV5-1 and TRBJ2-1; 10 bases are shared with TRBD2. The CDR3 is 17 amino acids. Germline lookup yields CDR1 SGHRS and CDR2 YFSETQ. Trimming at V came to 0 bases and at J to 4 bases, leaving 7 bases not matched to a gene. CDR3 sequence reads: CASSLGLAGDSYNEQFF. CDR3 sequence (DNA): TGCGCCAGCAGCTTGGGGCTAGCGGGAGACTCTTACAATGAGCAGTTCTTC.

The chain carries TRBV7-9 and TRBJ2-1, with a weak D call TRBD1 (6 bases). Germline V CDR1 and CDR2: SEHNR, FQNEAQ (reference sequence). Trimming left V 3 bases short and J 2 bases short, with 8 bases between. This CDR3 is 14 amino acids long. The DNA for the CDR3 is TGTGCCAGCAGCTTTCAGGGGACCTACAATGAGCAGTTCTTC. Translation: CASSFQGTYNEQFF.

The gene calls are TRBV11-2 and TRBJ1-1; 7 positions agree with TRBD1. The V gene's germline CDR1 is SGHAT and CDR2 FQNNGV. V lost 4 bases to trimming and J lost 0 bases; unmatched junction nucleotides: 5. This CDR3 has 15 amino acids. CDR3 amino acids: CASSSGTALNTEAFF. The CDR3 coding sequence is TGTGCCAGCAGCTCCGGGACAGCTCTGAACACTGAAGCTTTCTTT.

The genes are TRBV27 and TRBJ2-7; 10 bases map to TRBD2. With V trimmed by 5 bases and J by 4 bases, 2 bases remained unmatched. The CDR3 runs to 13 residues. The germline V gene has CDR1 MNHEY and CDR2 SMNVEV (reference sequence). Here the CDR3 reads CASSPGLAYEQYV. Here the CDR3 DNA reads TGTGCCAGCAGTCCGGGACTAGCGTACGAGCAGTACGTC.